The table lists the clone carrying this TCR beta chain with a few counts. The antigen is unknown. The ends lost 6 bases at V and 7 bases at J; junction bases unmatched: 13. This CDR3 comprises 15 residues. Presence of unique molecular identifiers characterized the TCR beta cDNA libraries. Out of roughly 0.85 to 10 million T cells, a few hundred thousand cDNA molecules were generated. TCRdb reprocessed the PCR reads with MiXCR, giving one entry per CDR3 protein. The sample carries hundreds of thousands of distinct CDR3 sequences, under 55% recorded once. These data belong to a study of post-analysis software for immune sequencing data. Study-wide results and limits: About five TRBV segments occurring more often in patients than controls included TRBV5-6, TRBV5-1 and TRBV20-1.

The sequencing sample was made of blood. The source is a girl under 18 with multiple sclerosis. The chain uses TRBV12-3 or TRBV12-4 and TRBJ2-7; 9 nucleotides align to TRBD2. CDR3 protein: CASSPRRREGGEQYF. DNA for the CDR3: TGTGCCAGCAGCCCCAGGCGGCGGGAGGGTGGAGAGCAGTACTTC.